These 14 T cell receptor beta chains share one sample of origin, sequenced in a study of OX40 agonist ivuxolimab in advanced cancers. The library was produced with the immunoSEQ multiplex PCR assay. TCRdb retrieved this table from immuneACCESS and kept in-frame rearrangements only. Not all clones are present; in checked studies, unresolved V genes account for under half, and no reason is known for the remainder. The sample records 60,000 or so clones, over 70% of which are singletons. The ten largest account for roughly 2% of the sample. Sequencing was performed on CD4+ or CD8+ T cells sorted from blood, taken in a trial of the OX40 agonist ivuxolimab. Source of these receptors: an adult with an advanced solid tumor such as melanoma, head and neck, liver or kidney cancer.

Here the CDR3 reads CASSVQVQETQYF. The CDR3 DNA follows: TGTGCCAGCAGCGTCCAGGTCCAAGAGACCCAGTACTTC. V is TRBV9 and J is TRBJ2-5; D not certain. Deletions cut 2 bases from V and 1 base from J, with 6 bases between. CDR3 length: 13 amino acids. CDR1 and CDR2 (germline): SGDLS, YYNGEE.

The CDR3 is CASSWTGGNYGYTF. In DNA, the CDR3 is TGTGCCAGTAGTTGGACAGGGGGAAACTATGGCTACACCTTC. This rearrangement joins TRBV19 to TRBJ1-2, with 10 bases that match TRBD1. V dropped 5 bases and J dropped 2; count of bases not matched to a gene: 2. Germline lookup yields CDR1 LNHDA and CDR2 SQIVND (reference sequence). This CDR3 contains 14 residues.

This chain uses TRBV19 with TRBJ2-5; D perhaps matches TRBD2 (5 bases). Germline assignment: CDR1 LNHDA and CDR2 SQIVND (reference sequence). V was clipped by 10 bases and J by 4 bases, with 19 bases between them. CDR3 length equals 14 residues. The CDR3 loop is CATKVGHEGETQYF. CDR3 coding DNA: TGTGCCACAAAGGTCGGGCATGAGGGAGAGACCCAGTACTTC.

This clone is a singleton in its sample. The gene calls are TRBV5-1 and TRBJ2-7; D is ambiguous. Trimming took 0 bases from V and 0 from J, leaving 10 bases between them. The CDR3 extends over 15 amino acids. From germline, CDR1 is SGHRS and CDR2 YFSETQ. CDR3 in amino acids: CASSLGSSSSYEQYF. Written as DNA, the CDR3 is TGCGCCAGCAGCTTGGGGTCTTCAAGCTCCTACGAGCAGTACTTC.

The chain combines TRBV7-9 with TRBJ2-5; D tentatively reads TRBD1 or TRBD2 (6 bases each). The length of the CDR3 is 17 residues. V dropped 2 bases and J dropped 1 base, with 17 bases sitting between them. From germline, CDR1 is SEHNR and CDR2 FQNEAQ (reference sequence). The CDR3 nucleotides are TGTGCCAGCAGCTTACCCAGAGGAAGGGGGGTCCAAGAGACCCAGTACTTC. Its translation is CASSLPRGRGVQETQYF.

This chain uses TRBV5-1 with TRBJ2-5, with a tentative D call TRBD2 (6 bases). Germline V CDR1 and CDR2: SGHRS, YFSETQ. The CDR3 contains 16 residues. Trimming took 5 bases from V and 0 from J, leaving 17 bases between them. The CDR3 coding sequence is TGCGCCAGCAGGATAGAGGTTAGCGGCTACCAAGAGACCCAGTACTTC. This codes for CASRIEVSGYQETQYF.

The chain recombines TRBV28 with TRBJ2-7; D might be TRBD2 (6 bases). This CDR3 is built from 11 residues. Germline assignment: CDR1 MDHEN and CDR2 SYDVKM. Trimming left V 7 bases short and J 6 bases short, with 10 bases between. The chain's CDR3 is CASNGGREQYF. The CDR3 nucleotides are TGTGCCAGCAACGGGGGTCGCGAGCAGTACTTC.

The chain couples TRBV4-1 to TRBJ1-2, with D possibly being TRBD1 (6 bases). V dropped 5 bases and J dropped 8 bases, with 21 bases sitting between them. Germline assignment: CDR1 MGHRA and CDR2 YSYEKL. The CDR3 sequence is 15 residues long. CDR3 bases: TGCGCCAGCAGCGAGTATACAGGGTCCTCACTAGGCTACACCTTC. It is translated as CASSEYTGSSLGYTF.

The V call is TRBV19, the J call TRBJ1-1; D gene ambiguous. The germline V gene has CDR1 LNHDA and CDR2 SQIVND (reference sequence). Trimming took 3 bases from V and 3 from J, leaving 5 bases between them. The length of the CDR3 is 12 residues. The CDR3 sequence is CASSIPYTEAFF. CDR3 bases: TGTGCCAGTAGTATTCCATACACTGAAGCTTTCTTT.

J is TRBJ2-1 and V is TRBV19, with TRBD2 identical over 7 bases. V gave up 7 bases and J gave up 0 bases; unmatched junction bases: 6. The CDR3 is made up of 15 amino acids. In germline, CDR1 is LNHDA, CDR2 SQIVND (reference sequence). CDR3 bases: TGTGCCAGTAACCCTGGCGGGAGCTCCTACAATGAGCAGTTCTTC. Amino acids: CASNPGGSSYNEQFF.

The chain couples TRBV7-3 to TRBJ2-1; D perhaps matches TRBD1 (5 bases). The V gene lost 5 bases and the J gene lost 9 bases, with 11 bases spanning the gap. The germline V gene has CDR1 SGHTA and CDR2 FQGTGA. CDR3 length: 12 residues. This CDR3 reads CASSADNAEQFF. The CDR3 coding sequence is TGTGCCAGCAGCGCGGACAACGCTGAGCAGTTCTTC.

The genes are TRBV2 and TRBJ1-2, with D unclear. Germline V gives CDR1 SNHLY, CDR2 FYNNEI. Trimming stripped 3 bases from V and 1 base from J, with 12 bases between. There are 15 residues in the CDR3. Here the CDR3 reads CASSDTTLFNYGYTF. In DNA, the CDR3 is TGTGCCAGCAGTGATACAACACTATTTAACTATGGCTACACCTTC. Filled out from reference TRBV2 and TRBJ1-2, the complete variable domain reads EPEVTQTPSHQVTQMGQEVILRCVPISNHLYFYWYRQILGQKVEFLVSFYNNEISEKSEIFDDQFSVERPDGSNFTLKIRSTKLEDSAMYFCASSDTTLFNYGYTFGSGTRLTVV.

This chain connects TRBV11-2 to TRBJ1-3; no clear D. The V gene's germline CDR1 is SGHAT and CDR2 FQNNGV. The CDR3 totals 14 residues. Trimming removed 5 bases at V and 7 bases at J, with 15 bases between. CDR3 in DNA: TGTGCCAGCAGCCTCGGGCTCAAAGGGAACACCATATATTTT. Its protein is CASSLGLKGNTIYF.

In DNA, the CDR3 is TGTGCCAGCAGCTCTCAATTTACTCTCAGGGAAGGCTACACCTTC. Translation: CASSSQFTLREGYTF. V is TRBV5-4 and J is TRBJ1-2, with a possible D match to TRBD1 (5 bases). The CDR3 covers 15 residues. Germline V gene lookup returns CDR1 SGHNT and CDR2 YYREEE (reference sequence). V lost 3 bases and J 8 bases, leaving 20 bases between the germline ends.